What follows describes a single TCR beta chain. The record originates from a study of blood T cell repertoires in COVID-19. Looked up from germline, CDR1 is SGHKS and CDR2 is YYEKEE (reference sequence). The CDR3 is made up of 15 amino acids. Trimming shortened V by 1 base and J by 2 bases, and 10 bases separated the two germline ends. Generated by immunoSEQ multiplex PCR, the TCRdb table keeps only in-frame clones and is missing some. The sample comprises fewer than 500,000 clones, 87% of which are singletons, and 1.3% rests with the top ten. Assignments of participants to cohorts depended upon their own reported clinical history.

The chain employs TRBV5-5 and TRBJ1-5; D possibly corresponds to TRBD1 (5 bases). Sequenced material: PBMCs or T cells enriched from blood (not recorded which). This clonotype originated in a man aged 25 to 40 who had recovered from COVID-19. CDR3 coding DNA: TGTGCCAGCAGCTTGTCCCAGGGCGGCAATCAGCCCCAGCATTTT. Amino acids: CASSLSQGGNQPQHF.